These 31 T cell receptor beta chains were sequenced from one sample in a study of blood T cell repertoires in COVID-19. The protocol was immunoSEQ multiplex PCR, while the TCRdb copy is restricted to in-frame clones and leaves out a portion. The table includes around 200,000 clones, 80% to 90% detected once. The sample taken for sequencing was peripheral blood. Source of these receptors: a man aged 50 or older with active or convalescent COVID-19.

This clone has only one observation. In DNA form, the CDR3 reads TGTGCCAGCGCGTTACAGGGGAGGACCGGGGAGCTGTTTTTT. It yields the protein CASALQGRTGELFF. J is TRBJ2-2 and V is TRBV18; weak D call: TRBD1 (7 bases). Germline CDR1 and CDR2: KGHSH and LQKENI. The CDR3 loop spans 14 amino acids. Trimming shortened V by 8 bases and J by 5 bases, and 15 bases separated the two germline ends.

This clone has just one count. The chain links TRBV28 to TRBJ2-7; 7 positions agree with TRBD1. Trimming removed 6 bases from V and 3 bases from J; junction bases left unmatched: 8. Germline CDR1 is MDHEN and CDR2 is SYDVKM. CDR3 length equals 14 residues. The CDR3 DNA follows: TGTGCCAGCAGGGTCCTAGGGGGCGGCTACGAGCAGTACTTC. Protein product: CASRVLGGGYEQYF.

The J gene is TRBJ1-2, the V gene TRBV2, with a tentative D call TRBD1 (6 bases). This CDR3 comprises 12 residues. V was shortened by 6 bases and J by 7 bases, with 12 bases between the two germline ends. The germline gives CDR1 SNHLY, CDR2 FYNNEI. The CDR3 reads CASRVQGLGYTF. CDR3 in DNA: TGTGCCAGCAGGGTACAGGGCCTTGGCTACACCTTC.

The rearrangement joins TRBV29-1 to TRBJ1-1; no firm D call. Germline V gene data show CDR1 as SQVTM and CDR2 as ANQGSEA. The CDR3 is made up of 12 amino acids. Trimming removed 6 bases from V and 3 bases from J, with 11 bases in between. CDR3 sequence: CSVADGYTEAFF. CDR3 bases: TGCAGCGTGGCAGACGGGTACACTGAAGCTTTCTTT.

This clone has only one observation. This chain joins TRBV19 and TRBJ1-3, with D perhaps TRBD1 (6 bases). V lost 6 bases and J 4 bases, leaving 13 bases between the germline ends. This CDR3 is built from 14 residues. Germline values: CDR1 LNHDA, CDR2 SQIVND (reference sequence). CDR3 residues: CASRRTEAGNTIYF. The DNA of the CDR3 is TGTGCCAGTAGAAGGACAGAAGCCGGAAACACCATATATTTT.

This chain links TRBV5-1 with TRBJ2-7, with D tentatively TRBD1 (6 bases). Germline V gives CDR1 SGHRS, CDR2 YFSETQ. V was shortened by 0 bases and J by 6 bases, with 10 bases between the two germline ends. The CDR3 is made up of 13 amino acids. The CDR3 sequence is CASSLVGASEQYF. The CDR3 DNA reads TGCGCCAGCAGCTTGGTGGGGGCCAGCGAGCAGTACTTC.

The chain uses TRBV4-1 and TRBJ2-1; 9 nucleotides align to TRBD2. Germline assignment: CDR1 MGHRA and CDR2 YSYEKL. The CDR3 sequence is 15 residues long. V gave up 0 bases and J gave up 7 bases; unmatched junction bases: 4. For the CDR3, the DNA is TGCGCCAGCAGCCAAGATCGCCTAGCGGGGAATGAGCAGTTCTTC. It encodes CASSQDRLAGNEQFF.

The chain is built from TRBV27 and TRBJ1-3; possibly TRBD1 for D (5 bases). Trimming took 6 bases from V and 0 from J, leaving 33 bases between them. Germline loops: CDR1 MNHEY, CDR2 SMNVEV (reference sequence). The CDR3 totals 22 residues. The DNA of the CDR3 is TGTGCCAGCAGCCCACCAAAGCAAATATCAGGACAAGTAATTCGCTCTGGAAACACCATATATTTT. Its protein product is CASSPPKQISGQVIRSGNTIYF.

The CDR3 region has the DNA TGTGCCACCCGACCGGGACTAGCGACAGATACGCAGTATTTT. It yields the protein CATRPGLATDTQYF. The V gene is TRBV2, the J gene TRBJ2-3; 10 bases map to TRBD2. The V segment lost 10 bases and the J segment 3 bases; nucleotides outside the gene matches: 7. This CDR3 contains 14 residues. The germline V gene has CDR1 SNHLY and CDR2 FYNNEI.

This rearrangement joins TRBV21-1 to TRBJ2-3; the D call TRBD1 from the table was never checked on the DNA. TRBV21-1 is an annotated pseudogene. The CDR3 spans 14 residues. The CDR3 DNA reads as TGTGCCAGCGAGAGGGGGCTCGGCACAGATACGCAGTATTTT. It is translated as CASERGLGTDTQYF.

The chain combines TRBV4-1 with TRBJ1-3; D is unclear. The ends were cut back, 5 bases at V and 2 bases at J, with 16 bases in the middle. The CDR3 loop spans 16 amino acids. Per germline, CDR1 MGHRA and CDR2 YSYEKL. CDR3 sequence: CASSIRVRDTGNTIYF. CDR3 DNA: TGCGCCAGCAGCATCCGGGTCCGGGATACTGGAAACACCATATATTTT.

This sequence joins TRBV18 and TRBJ1-3; 7 bases match TRBD1. The CDR3 is 15 amino acids. Germline V lookup: CDR1 KGHSH, CDR2 LQKENI. The V and J ends lost 0 bases and 10 bases, in that order; junction bases with no gene match: 9. In DNA, the CDR3 is TGTGCCAGCTCACCACCGGAGGGGCACAGGGGAACCATATATTTT. This codes for CASSPPEGHRGTIYF.

The rearrangement uses TRBV12-2 and TRBJ1-5. TRBV12-2 is labeled a pseudogene. There are 17 residues in the CDR3. The CDR3 is CASRLGGGGTGNQPQHF. As DNA, the CDR3 is TGTGCAAGTCGCTTAGGGGGGGGTGGAACTGGCAATCAGCCCCAGCATTTT.

The V gene is TRBV14, the J gene TRBJ2-3; 14 nucleotides align to TRBD2. The CDR3 totals 17 residues. The ends lost 0 bases at V and 5 bases at J; junction bases unmatched: 4. The V gene's germline CDR1 is SGHDN and CDR2 FVKESK. CDR3 sequence reads: CASSQDLGLAGEDTQYF. CDR3 sequence (DNA): TGTGCCAGCAGCCAAGATCTGGGACTAGCGGGAGAAGATACGCAGTATTTT.

The chain recombines TRBV6-1 with TRBJ2-2; 9 bases agree with TRBD2. The CDR3 contains 16 residues. V shed 2 bases, J shed 5 bases, and the junction held 6 bases outside the gene matches. From germline, CDR1 is MNHNS and CDR2 SASEGT. The CDR3 protein is CASSEKFTSGTGELFF. The CDR3 DNA follows: TGTGCCAGCAGTGAAAAGTTTACTAGCGGGACCGGGGAGCTGTTTTTT.

This clone was seen just once. V usage is TRBV6-6 and J usage is TRBJ2-1; 8 nucleotides line up with TRBD2. The CDR3 is 15 residues long. V trimming: 6 bases; J trimming: 6 bases; junction bases outside the gene matches: 10. The germline V gene encodes CDR1 MNHNY and CDR2 SVGAGI (reference sequence). The CDR3 coding sequence is TGTGCCAGCAGAACTGGGGCGGGGGGACGCAATGAGCAGTTCTTC. Translation gives CASRTGAGGRNEQFF.

This rearrangement joins TRBV18 to TRBJ1-1; D perhaps matches TRBD1 (6 bases). Germline V gene sequence: CDR1 KGHSH, CDR2 LQKENI. There are 13 residues in the CDR3. V lost 5 bases and J 4 bases, leaving 11 bases between the germline ends. CDR3 sequence: CASSGGAGTEAFF. The CDR3 DNA follows: TGTGCCAGCTCAGGGGGCGCGGGCACTGAAGCTTTCTTT.

This clone was seen once. The chain joins TRBV19 to TRBJ1-2; TRBD1 matches 10 bases. Germline V gene lookup returns CDR1 LNHDA and CDR2 SQIVND (reference sequence). The V gene end was trimmed by 6 bases and the J gene end by 12 bases; junction bases not matched to a gene: 13. This CDR3 region has 14 residues. In DNA, the CDR3 is TGTGCCAGTAGCCCGAACCGGGACAGGGGAAAGGACACCTTC. Translating gives CASSPNRDRGKDTF.

The genes are TRBV5-4 and TRBJ1-1; weak D call: TRBD1 (5 bases). The CDR3 consists of 16 residues. V dropped 4 bases and J dropped 1 base, with 17 bases sitting between them. Germline CDR1 SGHNT, CDR2 YYREEE (reference sequence). CDR3 sequence (DNA): TGTGCCAGCAGCCGGGGGAACATTGGGACGAACACTGAAGCTTTCTTT. Residues: CASSRGNIGTNTEAFF.

The chain joins TRBV11-3 to TRBJ2-1; D perhaps matches TRBD1 (7 bases). This CDR3 spans 18 amino acids. The germline CDR1 and CDR2 sequences are SGHNT and YENEEA. V dropped 3 bases and J dropped 3 bases, with 21 bases sitting between them. The CDR3 nucleotides are TGTGCCAGCAGCTTGTATTCAGGGGGAAGCGGGTACTACAATGAGCAGTTCTTC. Amino acids: CASSLYSGGSGYYNEQFF.

The chain joins TRBV30 to TRBJ1-5, with 7 bases fitting TRBD1. The CDR3 length is 15 residues. The V gene end was trimmed by 0 bases and the J gene end by 7 bases; junction bases not matched to a gene: 9. Germline-derived CDR1 and CDR2 are GTSNPN and SVGIG (reference sequence). CDR3 nucleotide sequence: TGTGCCTGGAGTGTTAAGACAGGGATTTTGCAGCCCCAGCATTTT. This translates into CAWSVKTGILQPQHF. Variable domain in full (rest from reference TRBV30 and TRBJ1-5): SQTIHQWPATLVQPVGSPLSLECTVEGTSNPNLYWYRQAAGRGLQLLFYSVGIGQISSEVPQNLSASRPQDRQFILSSKKLLLSDSGFYLCAWSVKTGILQPQHFGDGTRLSIL.

This sequence joins TRBV11-2 and TRBJ1-1; tentatively, D is TRBD1 (5 bases). Trimming removed 0 bases from V and 6 bases from J, with 17 bases in between. The CDR3 has 16 amino acids. The germline CDR1 and CDR2 sequences are SGHAT and FQNNGV. CDR3 DNA: TGTGCCAGCAGCTTAGAGATATGGGGACTGGGCTCTGAAGCTTTCTTT. This encodes CASSLEIWGLGSEAFF.

This chain connects TRBV27 to TRBJ2-7; no definite D call. Trimming cost V 7 bases and J 0 bases, with 19 bases left between them. The CDR3 contains 16 residues. CDR1 is MNHEY and CDR2 is SMNVEV in the germline V gene (reference sequence). CDR3 region: CASKWAGGAPSYEQYF. DNA for the CDR3: TGTGCCAGCAAGTGGGCCGGTGGCGCCCCCTCCTACGAGCAGTACTTC.

This chain joins TRBV3-1 (or the pseudogene TRBV3-2) and TRBJ2-5, with 10 nucleotides matching TRBD2. The CDR3 has 15 amino acids. Looked up from germline, CDR1 is LGHDT and CDR2 is YNNKEL (reference sequence). V dropped 0 bases and J dropped 10; count of bases not matched to a gene: 8. The CDR3 here is CASSQEPSGSFRQYF. CDR3 coding DNA: TGTGCCAGCAGCCAAGAACCTAGCGGGAGTTTTCGCCAGTACTTC.

The V gene is TRBV18, the J gene TRBJ1-5, with 9 bases lining up with TRBD1. Losses at the gene ends were 6 bases for V and 6 bases for J; bases not matched to a gene: 9. This CDR3 region has 15 residues. Germline V CDR1 and CDR2: KGHSH, LQKENI. The CDR3 here is CASSPDRGGGQPQHF. CDR3 coding DNA: TGTGCCAGCTCCCCTGACAGGGGGGGCGGTCAGCCCCAGCATTTT. Based on the CDR3 plus reference TRBV18 and TRBJ1-5, the full variable domain is NAGVMQNPRHLVRRRGQEARLRCSPMKGHSHVYWYRQLPEEGLKFMVYLQKENIIDESGMPKERFSAEFPKEGPSILRIQQVVRGDSAAYFCASSPDRGGGQPQHFGDGTRLSIL.

V gene TRBV13 combines with J gene TRBJ1-4, with 11 bases matching TRBD1. The length of the CDR3 is 19 residues. Germline CDR1 is PRHDT and CDR2 is FYEKMQ (reference sequence). The V and J ends lost 4 bases and 6 bases, in that order; junction bases with no gene match: 16. CDR3 region: CASSSPRTSGTGGYEKLFF. In DNA form, the CDR3 reads TGTGCCAGCAGCTCTCCACGAACCTCCGGGACAGGGGGGTATGAAAAACTGTTTTTT.

This clone was counted a single time. The genes are TRBV3-1 (or the pseudogene TRBV3-2) and TRBJ1-6; maybe TRBD1 (6 bases). CDR1 LGHDT and CDR2 YNNKEL come from the germline V gene (reference sequence). Trimming cost V 4 bases and J 7 bases, with 8 bases left between them. The CDR3 is made up of 13 amino acids. CDR3 nucleotides: TGTGCCAGCAGCCCCGACAGGAATTCACCCCTCCACTTT. Translation gives CASSPDRNSPLHF.

V and J are TRBV19 and TRBJ2-7; TRBD1 aligns across 8 bases. This CDR3 comprises 14 residues. V trimming: 0 bases; J trimming: 3 bases; junction bases outside the gene matches: 1. Germline V gene lookup returns CDR1 LNHDA and CDR2 SQIVND (reference sequence). CDR3 amino acids: CASSIEQGGYEQYF. The CDR3 DNA sequence: TGTGCCAGTAGTATAGAACAGGGGGGCTACGAGCAGTACTTC.

V is TRBV5-1 and J is TRBJ2-6; 8 positions match TRBD1. This CDR3 has 16 residues. Germline-derived CDR1 and CDR2 are SGHRS and YFSETQ. V trimming: 4 bases; J trimming: 0 bases; junction bases outside the gene matches: 3. The CDR3 loop is CASSRQGSSGANVLTF. The CDR3 DNA is TGCGCCAGCAGCCGACAGGGGTCCTCTGGGGCCAACGTCCTGACTTTC.

The chain combines TRBV7-2 with TRBJ1-1; a weak D match, TRBD1 (5 bases). V shed 4 bases and J shed 5 bases, with 14 bases lying between them. This CDR3 spans 14 amino acids. Germline CDR1 and CDR2: SGHTA and FQGNSA. Here the CDR3 DNA reads TGTGCCAGCAGCTCACCTTTTAGGGGAACTGAAGCTTTCTTT. Protein product: CASSSPFRGTEAFF.

The chain uses TRBV6-2 or TRBV6-3 and TRBJ2-1; 13 bases agree with TRBD2. V trimming: 5 bases; J trimming: 7 bases; junction bases outside the gene matches: 2. Germline V gene lookup returns CDR1 MNHEY and CDR2 SVGEGT. This CDR3 spans 14 amino acids. Here the CDR3 reads CASSRLAGGNEQFF. DNA for the CDR3: TGTGCCAGCAGTCGACTAGCGGGGGGTAATGAGCAGTTCTTC.